This TCR beta chain was observed in a study of cytomegalovirus exposure and HLA in healthy donors. This CDR3 has 14 residues. Trimming cost V 1 base and J 1 base; bases outside gene matches: 0. Germline V CDR1 and CDR2: SEHNR, FQNEAQ (reference sequence). This clone was observed a few times. Use of 60 Vbeta and 13 Jbeta primers characterized the PCR. TCRdb keeps only in-frame clones here, not all; method: immunoSEQ multiplex PCR. The sample has about 150,000 clones, 75% to 80% seen once; the top ten hold about 1%. Sequencing input: PBMCs. The TCR sequence derives from a male donor in good health and CMV-seronegative. This rearrangement joins TRBV7-9 to TRBJ1-1; 7 bases map to TRBD1. CDR3 protein: CASSLGQGNTEAFF. CDR3 bases: TGTGCCAGCAGCTTAGGACAGGGGAACACTGAAGCTTTCTTT.